Following are 11 T cell receptor beta chains from one sample sequenced in a study of cytomegalovirus exposure and HLA in healthy donors. Both 60 Vbeta primers and 13 Jbeta primers went into the PCR. The table came from immunoSEQ multiplex PCR; TCRdb's copy has only in-frame clones and leaves some out. The profile covers about 75,000 clones, with more than 65% appearing a single time and approximately 20% taken by the ten largest. Sequencing used PBMCs. The receptor set was obtained from a man between 65 and 85 years old in good health and CMV-seropositive.

The V gene is TRBV10-1, the J gene TRBJ1-2; 9 bases are a match to TRBD1. This CDR3 contains 15 residues. Germline CDR1 is WNHNN and CDR2 is SYGVQD (reference sequence). Trimming took 0 bases from V and 5 from J; bases not matched to a gene: 4. CDR3 DNA sequence: TGCGCCAGCAGTGAGTCGTCGGACAGGGGTTATGGCTACACCTTC. Its translation: CASSESSDRGYGYTF.

The genes are TRBV5-4 and TRBJ2-3; D may be TRBD2 (6 bases). This CDR3 comprises 14 residues. CDR1 SGHNT and CDR2 YYREEE come from the germline V gene (reference sequence). Between the trimmed V and J ends, which lost 3 bases and 3 bases, there was a span of 11 bases. CDR3 bases: TGTGCCAGCAGCTCCGCGGGGCCGACAGATACGCAGTATTTT. This sequence encodes CASSSAGPTDTQYF. Combining the CDR3 with reference TRBV5-4 and TRBJ2-3 gives the whole variable domain ETGVTQSPTHLIKTRGQQVTLRCSSQSGHNTVSWYQQALGQGPQFIFQYYREEENGRGNFPPRFSGLQFPNYSSELNVNALELDDSALYLCASSSAGPTDTQYFGPGTRLTVL.

The chain links TRBV29-1 to TRBJ2-5, with 13 bases matching TRBD2. This CDR3 is 18 amino acids long. Germline V gene lookup returns CDR1 SQVTM and CDR2 ANQGSEA. V shed 6 bases, J shed 4 bases, and the junction held 17 bases outside the gene matches. The CDR3 reads CSVRRGGLAGPRGETQYF. In nucleotides, the CDR3 is TGCAGCGTCCGACGAGGGGGACTAGCGGGGCCTCGGGGAGAGACCCAGTACTTC.

The chain employs TRBV2 and TRBJ1-6; D might be TRBD1 (5 bases). In germline, CDR1 is SNHLY, CDR2 FYNNEI. V was shortened by 2 bases and J by 6 bases, with 11 bases between the two germline ends. This CDR3 is 15 amino acids long. CDR3 nucleotides: TGTGCCAGCAGTGAACGGCAGGGTACTAATTCACCCCTCCACTTT. Its protein is CASSERQGTNSPLHF.

The gene calls are TRBV5-1 and TRBJ1-2; no firm D call. CDR3 length: 14 residues. CDR1 is SGHRS and CDR2 is YFSETQ in the germline V gene. Trimming took 0 bases from V and 6 from J, leaving 12 bases between them. The CDR3 coding sequence is TGCGCCAGCAGCTTGGGCGGGGAGGTGAATGGCTACACCTTC. This gives the protein CASSLGGEVNGYTF.

The rearrangement uses TRBV4-2 and TRBJ2-1, with D possibly TRBD2 on 7 matching bases. V was shortened by 5 bases and J by 1 base, with 15 bases between the two germline ends. Germline CDR1 and CDR2: LGHNA and YNFKEQ. CDR3 length: 16 amino acids. CDR3 protein: CASSRGGAESYNEQFF. CDR3 in DNA: TGTGCCAGCAGCAGAGGGGGGGCCGAATCCTACAATGAGCAGTTCTTC.

This rearrangement joins TRBV5-4 to TRBJ2-2; 7 bases fit TRBD1. V gave up 7 bases and J gave up 0 bases; unmatched junction bases: 6. The germline CDR1 and CDR2 sequences are SGHNT and YYREEE (reference sequence). The CDR3 has 15 amino acids. The CDR3 coding sequence is TGTGCCAGCCGCAGGGGGTCCACGAACACCGGGGAGCTGTTTTTT. Translated: CASRRGSTNTGELFF.

The V gene is TRBV2, the J gene TRBJ1-1; D may be TRBD1 (5 bases). The CDR3 length is 13 residues. Looked up from germline, CDR1 is SNHLY and CDR2 is FYNNEI. Trimming cost V 8 bases and J 0 bases, with 10 bases left between them. This CDR3 reads CASRGGVNTEAFF. The DNA of the CDR3 is TGTGCCAGCCGGGGGGGAGTGAACACTGAAGCTTTCTTT. The complete variable domain, with remaining parts taken from reference TRBV2 and TRBJ1-1, reads EPEVTQTPSHQVTQMGQEVILRCVPISNHLYFYWYRQILGQKVEFLVSFYNNEISEKSEIFDDQFSVERPDGSNFTLKIRSTKLEDSAMYFCASRGGVNTEAFFGQGTRLTVV.

The J gene is TRBJ2-1, the V gene TRBV10-3, with a possible D match to TRBD2 (6 bases). The germline V gene encodes CDR1 ENHRY and CDR2 SYGVKD. V lost 3 bases and J 6 bases, leaving 12 bases between the germline ends. The CDR3 covers 14 residues. The CDR3 is CAISEQEGVNEQFF. In DNA form, the CDR3 reads TGTGCCATCAGTGAACAGGAGGGAGTCAATGAGCAGTTCTTC.

The V gene is TRBV29-1, the J gene TRBJ1-1, with 7 bases identical to TRBD1. The CDR3 consists of 13 residues. Germline CDR1 SQVTM, CDR2 ANQGSEA. With 8 bases clipped from V and 1 base from J, the junction kept 7 bases outside the gene matches. For the CDR3, the DNA is TGCAGCACCCCGGGACAGCCGAACACTGAAGCTTTCTTT. Encoded protein: CSTPGQPNTEAFF.

The chain employs TRBV4-1 and TRBJ2-1; possibly TRBD1 for D (5 bases). Germline V CDR1 and CDR2: MGHRA, YSYEKL. The V end was cut by 5 bases, the J end by 0 bases, with 11 bases between. This CDR3 comprises 15 residues. The CDR3: CASSYYRGSYNEQFF. The CDR3 coding sequence is TGCGCCAGCAGCTATTATAGGGGCTCCTACAATGAGCAGTTCTTC.